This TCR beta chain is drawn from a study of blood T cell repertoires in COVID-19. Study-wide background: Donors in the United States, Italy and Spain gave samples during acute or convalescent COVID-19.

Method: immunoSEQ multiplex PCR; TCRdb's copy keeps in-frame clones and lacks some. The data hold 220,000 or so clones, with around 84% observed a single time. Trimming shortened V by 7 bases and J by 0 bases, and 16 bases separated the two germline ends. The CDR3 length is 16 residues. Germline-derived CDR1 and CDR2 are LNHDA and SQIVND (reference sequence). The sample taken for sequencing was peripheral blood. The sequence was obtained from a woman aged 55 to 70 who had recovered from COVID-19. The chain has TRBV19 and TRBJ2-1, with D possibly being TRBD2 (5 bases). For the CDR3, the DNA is TGTGCCAGTATATCGCCTTTGGGGAGCTCCTACAATGAGCAGTTCTTC. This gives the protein CASISPLGSSYNEQFF.